Listed below are T cell receptor beta chains from one sample, sequenced in a study of T cells generated in artificial thymic organoids. TCRdb passed the 5' RACE reads through MiXCR, listing each CDR3 protein once. This repertoire shows 5,600 or so distinct CDR3 sequences, around 32% found once; its top ten account for less than 3%. Specimen: naive CD8+ T cells from blood. Source of these receptors: a human donor who gave cord blood stem cells for thymic organoid culture, a cardiac surgery patient who gave postnatal thymus, or a blood donor (not recorded which). CDR3s include the opening cysteine and the closing phenylalanine or tryptophan. The order of the fields is V gene, D gene, clone size, J gene, CDR3 DNA, CDR3 protein. A D gene is named only where the DNA matches it firmly. Clone size is stated in some rows and not others, as once, few, many or a class when expanded.

TRBV18,.,medium-sized,TRBJ1-1,TGTGCCAGCTCAACGGACACCACTGAAGCTTTCTTT,CASSTDTTEAFF
TRBV2,.,.,TRBJ2-5,TGTGCCAGCAGGGACGGGGCCTCAGAGACCCAGCACTTC,CASRDGASETQHF
TRBV4-2,TRBD2,few,TRBJ2-3,TGTGCCAGCAGCCAAGATCTTGCAGGACTAGCGGGGAGCACAGATACGCAGTATTTT,CASSQDLAGLAGSTDTQYF
TRBV11-2,.,.,TRBJ2-2,TGTGCCAGCAGCCGCCGGAACTTGGGCGGGGAGCTGTTTTTT,CASSRRNLGGELFF
TRBV30,TRBD2,.,TRBJ2-1,TGTGCCTGGAGTGTGAATCCGGGACTAGCGGGAGAATCTAATGAGCAGTTCTTC,CAWSVNPGLAGESNEQFF
TRBV5-1,.,.,TRBJ1-1,TGCGCCAGCAGTGTCAGCTTCATCACTGAAGCTTTCTTT,CASSVSFITEAFF
TRBV2,TRBD1,few,TRBJ2-7,TGTGCCAGCAGTGGGACAGGCCTGGAGTACTTC,CASSGTGLEYF
TRBV5-1,.,.,TRBJ2-1,TGCGCCAGCAGCTTAACAGGGTCCAGCTCCTACAATGAGCAGTTCTTC,CASSLTGSSSYNEQFF
TRBV12-5,TRBD1,few,TRBJ2-7,TGTGCTAGTGGTCCCGGACAGGGCACCCTCTACGAGCAGTACTTC,CASGPGQGTLYEQYF
TRBV3-1,TRBD2,medium-sized,TRBJ2-3,TGTGCCAGCAGCCAAGTTCTAGCGGGAGGGCCGACGCAGTATTTT,CASSQVLAGGPTQYF
TRBV6-5,.,.,TRBJ1-1,TGTGCCAGCAGTTACTCCGGGGGCGCTGGCACTGAAGCTTTCTTT,CASSYSGGAGTEAFF
TRBV27,.,.,TRBJ1-5,TGTGCCAGCAGTTTTGGGATGAATCAGCCCCAGCATTTT,CASSFGMNQPQHF
TRBV29-1,.,few,TRBJ2-7,TGCAGCGTATGGACGCGATACGAGCAGTACTTC,CSVWTRYEQYF
TRBV24-1,.,.,TRBJ2-7,TGTGCCACCAGTGACCAGGACTTCTACGAGCAGTACTTC,CATSDQDFYEQYF
TRBV11-2,.,.,TRBJ2-1,TGTGCCAGCAGCCCGGGATCACACAATGAGCAGTTCTTC,CASSPGSHNEQFF
TRBV12-3/TRBV12-4,TRBD1,.,TRBJ2-2,TGTGCCAGCAGTTTTGGGACAGGGTCCACCGGGGAGCTGTTTTTT,CASSFGTGSTGELFF
TRBV7-2,TRBD2,medium-sized,TRBJ2-3,TGTGCCAGCAGCACGGAAGGAAGAGCGGGAGGGCCGATTTTGGCAGATACGCAGTATTTT,CASSTEGRAGGPILADTQYF
TRBV28,TRBD2,few,TRBJ2-7,TGTGCCAGCAGTACGGGACTAGAGATCTACGAGCAGTACTTC,CASSTGLEIYEQYF
TRBV7-3,.,few,TRBJ2-1,TGTGCCAGCAGCCCTACGCCTTCCTACAATGAGCAGTTCTTC,CASSPTPSYNEQFF
TRBV3-1,.,medium-sized,TRBJ1-5,TGTGCCAGCAGCCAGGAAAATCAGCCCCAGCATTTT,CASSQENQPQHF
TRBV3-1,.,.,TRBJ2-1,TGTGCCAGCAGCCGGGGACCGAATGAGCAGTTCTTC,CASSRGPNEQFF
TRBV12-3/TRBV12-4,.,.,TRBJ1-4,TGTGCCAGCACTCTCCCTGGGGGTGAAAAACTGTTTTTT,CASTLPGGEKLFF